Below are 29 T cell receptor beta chains sequenced from a single sample in a study of CD8 T cells in Susac syndrome. RNA was extracted with the RNeasy kit, and a quantity of roughly 0.5 to 1 ug was reverse transcribed using random hexamers. TCRdb re-called the immunoSEQ multiplex PCR reads through MiXCR, storing one row per CDR3 protein. The table has tens of thousands of distinct CDR3 sequences, roughly 94% seen once. The specimen sequenced was CD8+ T cells from PBMCs. These receptors all stem from a human donor with Susac syndrome.

The chain employs TRBV4-1 and TRBJ2-2, with 9 bases lining up with TRBD2. The trim removed 5 bases at V and 6 bases at J, leaving 13 bases unmatched. From germline, CDR1 is MGHRA and CDR2 YSYEKL. The CDR3 runs to 17 residues. CDR3 protein: CASSGKGVSGSSGELFF. The CDR3 bases are TGCGCCAGCAGCGGGAAAGGGGTTAGCGGGAGTTCCGGGGAGCTGTTTTTT.

This sequence joins TRBV13 and TRBJ2-2; 9 bases are shared with TRBD1. The CDR3 covers 16 residues. Trimming removed 4 bases from V and 0 bases from J; junction bases left unmatched: 3. Germline V lookup: CDR1 PRHDT, CDR2 FYEKMQ (reference sequence). The CDR3 sequence: CASSSWTGANTGELFF. As DNA, the CDR3 is TGTGCCAGCAGCTCATGGACAGGGGCGAACACCGGGGAGCTGTTTTTT.

The rearrangement uses TRBV27 and TRBJ2-7; 16 nucleotides match TRBD2. The CDR3 has 16 residues. Germline assignment: CDR1 MNHEY and CDR2 SMNVEV (reference sequence). V was pared by 7 bases and J by 4 bases, with 7 bases of the junction left unmatched. The CDR3 is CASNLKGLAGGYEQYF. DNA for the CDR3: TGTGCCAGCAACCTAAAGGGACTAGCGGGGGGGTACGAGCAGTACTTC.

The chain carries TRBV27 and TRBJ2-1; D uncertain. The CDR3 length is 15 residues. V lost 5 bases and J 2 bases, leaving 13 bases between the germline ends. Germline lookup yields CDR1 MNHEY and CDR2 SMNVEV (reference sequence). For the CDR3, the DNA is TGTGCCAGCAGTCAGGAAGACCAACCCTACAATGAGCAGTTCTTC. Translation: CASSQEDQPYNEQFF.

This chain connects TRBV7-9 to TRBJ2-7; D assignment may be TRBD1 or TRBD2 (6 bases each). The CDR3 totals 13 residues. V lost 6 bases to trimming and J lost 3 bases, with 12 bases between them. Germline CDR1 SEHNR, CDR2 FQNEAQ (reference sequence). DNA for the CDR3: TGTGCCAGCAGGGGGGGACAAAACTACGAGCAGTACTTC. This sequence encodes CASRGGQNYEQYF.

The chain employs TRBV3-1 and TRBJ2-2, with D possibly TRBD1 on 6 matching bases. In germline, CDR1 is LGHDT, CDR2 YNNKEL (reference sequence). The CDR3 consists of 16 residues. Trimming took 1 base from V and 0 from J, leaving 9 bases between them. The CDR3 loop reads CASSQVDRANTGELFF. In nucleotides, the CDR3 is TGTGCCAGCAGCCAAGTGGACAGAGCGAACACCGGGGAGCTGTTTTTT.

V is TRBV1 and J is TRBJ2-5; TRBD2 was called by the table and not checked on the DNA. TRBV1 corresponds to a pseudogene. The CDR3 is 14 amino acids. CDR3 amino acids: CTSSEYRRAPTQYF. The CDR3 nucleotides are TGCACCAGCAGCGAATATCGGAGGGCCCCAACCCAGTACTTC.

The chain couples TRBV2 to TRBJ1-1, with a possible D match to TRBD1 (6 bases). The germline V gene has CDR1 SNHLY and CDR2 FYNNEI. The CDR3 loop spans 13 amino acids. V lost 10 bases to trimming and J lost 2 bases, with 14 bases between them. The CDR3 sequence is CATTPDSNTEAFF. DNA for the CDR3: TGTGCCACTACTCCGGACAGTAACACTGAAGCTTTCTTT.

The chain employs TRBV28 and TRBJ2-3; D remains unclear. The CDR3 spans 14 residues. Trimming shortened V by 3 bases and J by 1 base, and 8 bases separated the two germline ends. Germline loops: CDR1 MDHEN, CDR2 SYDVKM. CDR3 loop: CASSFVAGTDTQYF. The CDR3 DNA follows: TGTGCCAGCAGTTTTGTTGCTGGCACAGATACGCAGTATTTT. Variable domain in full (rest from reference TRBV28 and TRBJ2-3): DVKVTQSSRYLVKRTGEKVFLECVQDMDHENMFWYRQDPGLGLRLIYFSYDVKMKEKGDIPEGYSVSREKKERFSLILESASTNQTSMYLCASSFVAGTDTQYFGPGTRLTVL.

The rearrangement uses TRBV29-1 and TRBJ2-7; 11 bases agree with TRBD2. This CDR3 contains 14 residues. Trimming at V came to 3 bases and at J to 2 bases, leaving 3 bases not matched to a gene. The germline CDR1 and CDR2 sequences are SQVTM and ANQGSEA. CDR3 sequence reads: CSVETSGVPYEQYF. As DNA, the CDR3 is TGCAGCGTTGAGACTAGCGGGGTGCCCTACGAGCAGTACTTC.

This chain uses TRBV25-1 with TRBJ2-5; TRBD1 matches 7 bases. Trimming cost V 3 bases and J 5 bases; bases outside gene matches: 6. The CDR3 length is 14 residues. Germline lookup yields CDR1 MGHDK and CDR2 SYGVNS. In DNA form, the CDR3 reads TGTGCCAGCAGTGAGGGACAGCTCAGGGAGACCCAGTACTTC. It encodes CASSEGQLRETQYF.

The chain is built from TRBV27 and TRBJ1-6; D is unclear. Trimming removed 0 bases at V and 5 bases at J, with 2 bases between. The length of the CDR3 is 13 residues. Germline CDR1 reads MNHEY; CDR2 reads SMNVEV (reference sequence). CDR3 in amino acids: CASSLSHNSPLHF. CDR3 DNA: TGTGCCAGCAGTTTATCCCATAATTCACCCCTCCACTTT.

This clonotype appeared once. The genes are TRBV6-5 and TRBJ2-5, with unresolved D. V was trimmed by 0 bases and J by 0 bases, leaving 8 bases between them. CDR1 and CDR2 from the germline V gene are MNHEY and SVGAGI. This CDR3 comprises 15 residues. CDR3 nucleotides: TGTGCCAGCAGTTACTCGGGCACGTACCAAGAGACCCAGTACTTC. This encodes CASSYSGTYQETQYF.

The chain carries TRBV5-1 and TRBJ1-4; 8 bases fit TRBD1. CDR1 and CDR2 from the germline V gene are SGHRS and YFSETQ. The CDR3 is made up of 14 amino acids. V lost 4 bases, J lost 7 bases, and 6 bases stayed unmatched. CDR3 amino acids: CASSQGQGLEKLFF. In DNA form, the CDR3 reads TGCGCCAGCAGCCAAGGACAGGGCCTTGAAAAACTGTTTTTT.

The V gene is TRBV7-6, the J gene TRBJ2-7; TRBD2 matches 7 bases. V shed 1 base, J shed 5 bases, and the junction held 5 bases outside the gene matches. This CDR3 comprises 14 residues. The germline gives CDR1 SGHVS, CDR2 FNYEAQ. DNA for the CDR3: TGTGCCAGCAGCTTAGGGGAGGGAATGGACGAGCAGTACTTC. It encodes CASSLGEGMDEQYF. The full variable domain, rest sourced from reference TRBV7-6 and TRBJ2-7, is GAGVSQSPRYKVTKRGQDVALRCDPISGHVSLYWYRQALGQGPEFLTYFNYEAQQDKSGLPNDRFSAERPEGSISTLTIQRTEQRDSAMYRCASSLGEGMDEQYFGPGTRLTVT.

This clonotype was detected once. This chain connects TRBV6-2 or TRBV6-3 to TRBJ1-2; D perhaps matches TRBD1 (6 bases). V gave up 6 bases and J gave up 6 bases, with 8 bases separating them. Germline V gene sequence: CDR1 MNHEY, CDR2 SVGEGT. This CDR3 contains 11 residues. For the CDR3, the DNA is TGTGCCAGCAGGTACAGGGATGGCTACACCTTC. Translation gives CASRYRDGYTF.

The chain is built from TRBV30 and TRBJ1-2; D is perhaps TRBD1 (6 bases). Looked up from germline, CDR1 is GTSNPN and CDR2 is SVGIG (reference sequence). The CDR3 has 10 amino acids. The germline V and J ends were trimmed by 3 bases and 8 bases, with 7 bases remaining between them. The CDR3 loop reads CAWRGGGYTF. In DNA form, the CDR3 reads TGTGCCTGGAGAGGGGGAGGCTACACCTTC.

The rearrangement links TRBV27 to TRBJ1-5, with 8 positions matching TRBD1. CDR1 is MNHEY and CDR2 is SMNVEV in the germline V gene (reference sequence). The CDR3 totals 15 residues. The J segment lost 3 bases and the V segment lost 8 bases, leaving 9 bases of the junction unmatched. The CDR3: CASGLRQGHNQPQHF. CDR3 nucleotides: TGTGCCAGCGGTCTAAGACAGGGGCACAATCAGCCCCAGCATTTT.

V and J are TRBV12-3 or TRBV12-4 and TRBJ1-5, with D possibly TRBD1 on 5 matching bases. The CDR3 is 17 residues long. V was pared by 7 bases and J by 0 bases, with 19 bases between. This chain's CDR3 is CASNTPSGGDSNQPQHF. CDR3 nucleotides: TGTGCCAGCAACACCCCTTCCGGGGGAGATAGCAATCAGCCCCAGCATTTT.

CDR3 DNA: TGTGCCAGCAGTTTAGGACGCAGTTCACCCCTCCACTTT. Translation gives CASSLGRSSPLHF. V is TRBV12-3 or TRBV12-4 and J is TRBJ1-6; D gene uncertain. The CDR3 sequence is 13 residues long. Deletions cut 1 base from V and 9 bases from J, with 7 bases between.

The DNA for the CDR3 is TGTGCCAGCAACCACAGGGGGAGGTCGGAGCAGTACTTC. Translation gives CASNHRGRSEQYF. The V and J genes are TRBV25-1 and TRBJ2-7; 8 bases align to TRBD1. With 7 bases clipped from V and 7 bases from J, the junction kept 9 bases outside the gene matches. The CDR3 consists of 13 residues. The germline CDR1 and CDR2 sequences are MGHDK and SYGVNS.

The chain uses TRBV2 and TRBJ2-7; 7 bases fit TRBD1. J was trimmed by 1 base and V by 2 bases; bases with no gene match: 8. The germline CDR1 and CDR2 sequences are SNHLY and FYNNEI. The CDR3 length is 16 residues. In DNA, the CDR3 is TGTGCCAGCAGTGAATTGGGGGACAGAAGATCCTACGAGCAGTACTTC. Protein sequence: CASSELGDRRSYEQYF.

The chain combines TRBV20-1 with TRBJ1-5; no clear D gene. Trimming stripped 3 bases from V and 0 bases from J, with 9 bases between. Germline V gene data show CDR1 as DFQATT and CDR2 as SNEGSKA (reference sequence). The CDR3 has 14 residues. The chain's CDR3 is CSASVRTSNQPQHF. For the CDR3, the DNA is TGCAGTGCTAGCGTCAGGACTAGCAATCAGCCCCAGCATTTT.

V usage is TRBV27 and J usage is TRBJ2-5; no clear D. Trimming removed 2 bases from V and 4 bases from J, with 11 bases in between. The CDR3 has 14 residues. Per the germline V gene, CDR1 is MNHEY and CDR2 is SMNVEV (reference sequence). CDR3 sequence: CASSLHQVIETQYF. DNA of the CDR3: TGTGCCAGCAGTTTACATCAGGTAATAGAGACCCAGTACTTC.

This chain joins TRBV20-1 and TRBJ2-7; 10 nucleotides align to TRBD2. The CDR3 covers 14 residues. CDR1 DFQATT and CDR2 SNEGSKA come from the germline V gene (reference sequence). With 5 bases clipped from V and 3 bases from J, the junction kept 7 bases outside the gene matches. CDR3 sequence reads: CSASLAGEGYEQYF. The CDR3 DNA is TGCAGTGCTTCTCTAGCGGGGGAGGGCTACGAGCAGTACTTC.

This chain links TRBV11-2 with TRBJ2-7; D may be TRBD1 (6 bases). The length of the CDR3 is 12 residues. Trimming took off 5 bases at V and 4 bases at J, with 9 bases between the two ends. Germline-derived CDR1 and CDR2 are SGHAT and FQNNGV. In nucleotides, the CDR3 is TGTGCCAGCAGCGAACAGGGATACGAGCAGTACTTC. Protein: CASSEQGYEQYF.

V is TRBV10-3 and J is TRBJ2-7, with TRBD2 matching 10 bases. CDR1 and CDR2 (germline): ENHRY, SYGVKD. This CDR3 is 14 amino acids long. The junction had 8 bases not matched to a gene; V was cut back by 9 bases and J by 3 bases. CDR3: CAMGGGTSDYEQYF. Here the CDR3 DNA reads TGTGCCATGGGAGGGGGGACTAGCGACTACGAGCAGTACTTC.

This chain connects TRBV29-1 to TRBJ2-1; weak D call: TRBD1 (6 bases). Germline loops: CDR1 SQVTM, CDR2 ANQGSEA. The CDR3 extends over 13 amino acids. V was trimmed by 6 bases and J by 0 bases, leaving 9 bases between them. The CDR3 DNA reads as TGCAGCGTCTGGACAGTCTCCTACAATGAGCAGTTCTTC. Protein: CSVWTVSYNEQFF.

The DNA of the CDR3 is TGTGCCAGCAGTTTATATGCGTGGGAGACCCAGTACTTC. It codes for CASSLYAWETQYF. The chain combines TRBV27 with TRBJ2-5; no clear D gene. V shed 1 base and J shed 5 bases, with 8 bases lying between them. Germline V gene lookup returns CDR1 MNHEY and CDR2 SMNVEV (reference sequence). This CDR3 has 13 residues.